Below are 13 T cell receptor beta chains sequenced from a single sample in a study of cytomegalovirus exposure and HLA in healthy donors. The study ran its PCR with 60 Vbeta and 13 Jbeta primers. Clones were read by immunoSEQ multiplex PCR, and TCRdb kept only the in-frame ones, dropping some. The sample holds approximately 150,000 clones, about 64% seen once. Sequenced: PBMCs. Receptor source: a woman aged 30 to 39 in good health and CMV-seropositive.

The CDR3 nucleotides read TGCGCCAGCAGCCAAGTTGGGACTCTCTACGAGCAGTACTTC. Residues: CASSQVGTLYEQYF. The chain couples TRBV4-1 to TRBJ2-7, with D possibly matching TRBD2 (6 bases). The CDR3 covers 14 residues. Germline V gene sequence: CDR1 MGHRA, CDR2 YSYEKL. V was pared by 1 base and J by 3 bases, with 10 bases between.

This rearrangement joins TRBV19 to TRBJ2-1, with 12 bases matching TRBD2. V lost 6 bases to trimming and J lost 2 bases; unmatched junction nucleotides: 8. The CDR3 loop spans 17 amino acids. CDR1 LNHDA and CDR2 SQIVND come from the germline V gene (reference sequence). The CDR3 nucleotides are TGTGCCAGTAGCCAGACTAGCGGGGGATTTACCTACAATGAGCAGTTCTTC. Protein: CASSQTSGGFTYNEQFF.

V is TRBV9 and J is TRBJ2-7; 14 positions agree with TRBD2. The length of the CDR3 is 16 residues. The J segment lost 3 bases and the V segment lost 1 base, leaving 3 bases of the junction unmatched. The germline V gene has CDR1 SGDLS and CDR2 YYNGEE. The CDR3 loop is CASSVSGTSGSYEQYF. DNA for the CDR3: TGTGCCAGCAGCGTATCGGGGACTAGCGGGAGCTACGAGCAGTACTTC.

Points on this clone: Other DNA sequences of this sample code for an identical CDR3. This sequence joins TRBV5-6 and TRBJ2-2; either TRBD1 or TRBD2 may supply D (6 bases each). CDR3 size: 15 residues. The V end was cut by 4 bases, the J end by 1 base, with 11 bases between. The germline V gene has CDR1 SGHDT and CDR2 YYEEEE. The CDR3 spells CASSLGGLNTGELFF. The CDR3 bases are TGTGCCAGCAGCCTGGGGGGCCTGAACACCGGGGAGCTGTTTTTT.

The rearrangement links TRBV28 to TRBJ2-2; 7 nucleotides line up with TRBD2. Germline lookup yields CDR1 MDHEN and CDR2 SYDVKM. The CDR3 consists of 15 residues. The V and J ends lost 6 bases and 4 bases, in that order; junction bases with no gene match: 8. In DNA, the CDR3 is TGTGCCAGCAGCCCTTTGGGAGGGCCCACCGGGGAGCTGTTTTTT. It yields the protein CASSPLGGPTGELFF.

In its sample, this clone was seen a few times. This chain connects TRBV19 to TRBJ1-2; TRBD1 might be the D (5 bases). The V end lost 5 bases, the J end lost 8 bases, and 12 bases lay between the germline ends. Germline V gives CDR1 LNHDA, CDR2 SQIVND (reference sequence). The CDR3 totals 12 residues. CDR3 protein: CASSLQAGGYTF. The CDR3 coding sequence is TGTGCCAGTAGTCTACAGGCCGGGGGCTACACCTTC.

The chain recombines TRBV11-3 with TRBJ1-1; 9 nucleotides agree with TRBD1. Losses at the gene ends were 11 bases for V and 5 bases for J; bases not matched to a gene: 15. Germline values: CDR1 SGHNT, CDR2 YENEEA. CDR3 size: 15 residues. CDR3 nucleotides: TGTGCCCGCTGGACAGGGGATGGTGGAAATACTGAAGCTTTCTTT. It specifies CARWTGDGGNTEAFF.

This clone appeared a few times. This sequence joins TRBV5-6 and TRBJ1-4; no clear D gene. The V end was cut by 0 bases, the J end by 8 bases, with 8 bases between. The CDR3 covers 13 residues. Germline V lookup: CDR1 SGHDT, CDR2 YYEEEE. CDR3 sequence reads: CASSLGSAEKLFF. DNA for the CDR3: TGTGCCAGCAGCTTGGGATCAGCGGAAAAACTGTTTTTT.

The CDR3 here is CSVITGLGNTIYF. The CDR3, as DNA: TGCAGCGTTATAACAGGGCTTGGAAACACCATATATTTT. V usage is TRBV29-1 and J usage is TRBJ2-2; possible D gene TRBD1, 6 bases. The end of the DNA fits TRBJ1-3 better, so the J call may be wrong. The V gene's germline CDR1 is SQVTM and CDR2 ANQGSEA. CDR3 length: 13 amino acids.

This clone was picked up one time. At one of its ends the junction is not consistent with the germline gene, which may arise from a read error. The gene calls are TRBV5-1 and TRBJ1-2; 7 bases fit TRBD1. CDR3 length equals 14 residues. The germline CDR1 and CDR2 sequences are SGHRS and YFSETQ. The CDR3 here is CASTLGTDGYGYTF. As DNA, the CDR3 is TGCGCCAGCACCTTGGGGACAGACGGTTATGGCTACACCTTC.

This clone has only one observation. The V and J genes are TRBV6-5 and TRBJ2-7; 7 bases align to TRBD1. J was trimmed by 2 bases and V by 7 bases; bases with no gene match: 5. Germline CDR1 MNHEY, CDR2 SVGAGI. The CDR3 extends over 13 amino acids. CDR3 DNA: TGTGCCAGCACGAGAGGGGGCACCTACGAGCAGTACTTC. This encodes CASTRGGTYEQYF.

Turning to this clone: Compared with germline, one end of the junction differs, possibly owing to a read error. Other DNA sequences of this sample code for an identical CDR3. CDR3 protein: CAWTRDRALQETQYF. CDR3 nucleotide sequence: TGCGCCTGGACGCGGGACAGGGCTCTCCAAGAGACCCAGTACTTC. The chain combines TRBV30 with TRBJ2-5; 9 nucleotides align to TRBD1. Germline loops: CDR1 GTSNPN, CDR2 SVGIG (reference sequence). The CDR3 length is 15 residues.

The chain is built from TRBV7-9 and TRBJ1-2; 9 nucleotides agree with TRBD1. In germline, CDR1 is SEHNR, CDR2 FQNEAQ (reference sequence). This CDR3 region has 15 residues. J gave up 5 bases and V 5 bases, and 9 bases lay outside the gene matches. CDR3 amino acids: CASSLLSTGGYGYTF. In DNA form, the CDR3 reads TGTGCCAGCAGCCTCTTGTCGACAGGGGGTTATGGCTACACCTTC.